Following are 2 T cell receptor beta chains from one sample sequenced in a study of Graves' ophthalmopathy and Graves' hyperthyroidism. Scientists amplified the TCR beta CDR3 regions from RNA transcripts. An opening RT-PCR round employed HTBI primers and preceded a second-round multiplex PCR. One entry per CDR3 protein results from TCRdb running MiXCR on the multiplex PCR reads. The sample records about 390,000 distinct CDR3 sequences, roughly 14% being singletons. The sequencing sample was made of peripheral blood. These receptors came from a young woman with stable Graves' hyperthyroidism.

This clonotype was picked up many times. The CDR3 nucleotides read TGTGCCAGCAGTTTATACGGAAGTGGGCATGGCTACACCTTC. Residues: CASSLYGSGHGYTF. This chain links TRBV27 with TRBJ1-2; D uncertain. Germline V gene sequence: CDR1 MNHEY, CDR2 SMNVEV (reference sequence). Trimming left V 1 base short and J 6 bases short, with 12 bases between. This CDR3 is 14 amino acids long.

As DNA, the CDR3 is TGCAGTGCTAGGACCTCTTCGCGGGGGGGCCGAGGGGAGCTGTTTTTT. It specifies CSARTSSRGGRGELFF. The chain couples TRBV20-1 to TRBJ2-2; 9 bases line up with TRBD2. J was trimmed by 8 bases and V by 3 bases; bases with no gene match: 13. The germline V gene encodes CDR1 DFQATT and CDR2 SNEGSKA (reference sequence). The CDR3 sequence is 16 residues long.